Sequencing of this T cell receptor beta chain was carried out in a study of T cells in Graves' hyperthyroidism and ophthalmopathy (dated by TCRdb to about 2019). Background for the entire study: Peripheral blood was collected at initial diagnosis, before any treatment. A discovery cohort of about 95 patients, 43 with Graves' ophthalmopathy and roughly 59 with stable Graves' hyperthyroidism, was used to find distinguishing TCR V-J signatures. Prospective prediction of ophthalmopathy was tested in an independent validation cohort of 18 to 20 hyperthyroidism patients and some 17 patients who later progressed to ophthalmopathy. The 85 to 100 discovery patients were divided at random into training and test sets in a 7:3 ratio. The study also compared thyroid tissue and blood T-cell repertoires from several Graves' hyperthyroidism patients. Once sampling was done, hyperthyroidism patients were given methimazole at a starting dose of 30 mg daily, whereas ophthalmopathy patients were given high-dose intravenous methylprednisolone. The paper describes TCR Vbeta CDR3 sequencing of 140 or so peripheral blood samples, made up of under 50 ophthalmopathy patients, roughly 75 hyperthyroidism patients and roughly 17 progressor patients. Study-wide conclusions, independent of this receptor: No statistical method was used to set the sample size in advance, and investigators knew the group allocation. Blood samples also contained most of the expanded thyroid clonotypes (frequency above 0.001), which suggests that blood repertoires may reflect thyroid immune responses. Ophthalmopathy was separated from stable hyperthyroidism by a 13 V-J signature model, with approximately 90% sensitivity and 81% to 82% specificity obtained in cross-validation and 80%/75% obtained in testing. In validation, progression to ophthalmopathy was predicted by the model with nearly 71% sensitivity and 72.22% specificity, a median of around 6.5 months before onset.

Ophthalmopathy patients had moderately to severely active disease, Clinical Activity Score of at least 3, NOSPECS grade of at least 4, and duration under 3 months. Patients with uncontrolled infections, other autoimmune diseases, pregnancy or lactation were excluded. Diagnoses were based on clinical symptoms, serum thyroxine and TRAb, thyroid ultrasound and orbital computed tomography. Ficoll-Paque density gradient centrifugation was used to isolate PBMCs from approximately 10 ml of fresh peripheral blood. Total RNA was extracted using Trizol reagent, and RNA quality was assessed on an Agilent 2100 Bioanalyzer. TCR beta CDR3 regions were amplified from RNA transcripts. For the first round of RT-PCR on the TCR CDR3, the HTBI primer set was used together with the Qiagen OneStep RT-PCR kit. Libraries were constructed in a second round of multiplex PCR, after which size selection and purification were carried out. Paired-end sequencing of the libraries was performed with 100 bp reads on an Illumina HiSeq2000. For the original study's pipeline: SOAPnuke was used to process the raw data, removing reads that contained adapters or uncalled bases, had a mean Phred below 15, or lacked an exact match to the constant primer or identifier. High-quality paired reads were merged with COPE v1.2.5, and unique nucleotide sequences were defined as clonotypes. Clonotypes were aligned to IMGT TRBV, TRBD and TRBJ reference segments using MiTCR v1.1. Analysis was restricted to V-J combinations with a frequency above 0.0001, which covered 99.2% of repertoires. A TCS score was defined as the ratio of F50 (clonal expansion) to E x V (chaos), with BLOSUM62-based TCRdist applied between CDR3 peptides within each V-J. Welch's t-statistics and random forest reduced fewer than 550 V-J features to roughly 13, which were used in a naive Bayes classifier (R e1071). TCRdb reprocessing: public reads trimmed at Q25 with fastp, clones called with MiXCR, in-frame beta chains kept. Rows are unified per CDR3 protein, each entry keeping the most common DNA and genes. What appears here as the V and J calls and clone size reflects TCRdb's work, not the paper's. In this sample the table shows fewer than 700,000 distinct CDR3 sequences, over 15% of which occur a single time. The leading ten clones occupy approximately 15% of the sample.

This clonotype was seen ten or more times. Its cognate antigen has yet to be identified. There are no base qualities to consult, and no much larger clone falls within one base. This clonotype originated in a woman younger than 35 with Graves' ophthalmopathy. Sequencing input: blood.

The CDR3 reads CASSLAGGGADTQYF. The base sequence is TGTGCCAGCAGTTTAGCTGGAGGGGGTGCAGATACGCAGTATTTT. The rearrangement combines TRBV28 with TRBJ2-3, with a tentative D call of TRBD1 or TRBD2, each matching 6 bases. The CDR3 measures 15 amino acids from cysteine to phenylalanine. Only the CDR3 region is kept as DNA, spanning 45 bases read in frame from base 1. V and J lose 2 bases and 4 bases, and a span of 13 bases separates them. Sequences MDHEN (CDR1) and SYDVKM (CDR2) are obtained from the germline V gene. The CDR3, completed at both ends by the reference TRBV28 and TRBJ2-3 genes, gives the full variable domain DVKVTQSSRYLVKRTGEKVFLECVQDMDHENMFWYRQDPGLGLRLIYFSYDVKMKEKGDIPEGYSVSREKKERFSLILESASTNQTSMYLCASSLAGGGADTQYFGPGTRLTVL.